This T cell receptor (beta chain) derives from a study of B cell selection in AIRE deficiency. Broader study findings: Healthy donors alone shared 30% to 35% of thousands of Treg sequences; patients alone about 9.1%. Patient Tconv and Treg cells showed healthy-like TCRBV usage, CDR3 length, diversity. Around 33% of healthy-shared Treg sequences were found among patient Tconv cells.

This clone was seen more than once but under ten times. Its antigen is not known. Trimming took 0 bases from V and 0 from J, leaving 4 bases between them. The CDR3 is 14 residues long. Germline V gives CDR1 SGHRS, CDR2 YFSETQ. Regulatory T cells were sorted as CD4+CD25hiCD127low/negative. Original processing notes: Patients' Tregs yielded roughly 5x10^4 distinct TCRbeta sequences; donors' 80,000 to 100,000. TCRdb keeps only in-frame clones here, not all; method: immunoSEQ multiplex PCR. D and trimming were read from the DNA, whereas the V and J calls and clone size are those reported in that table. This repertoire shows approximately 22,000 clones, 80% to 95% found once; its top ten account for 1.4%.

The sequence came from a human donor in good health. This rearrangement joins TRBV5-1 to TRBJ1-3; no definite D call. The sequenced sample was CD4+CD25+ Tregs sorted from PBMCs. The CDR3 coding sequence is TGCGCCAGCAGCTTGGCCCGCTCTGGAAACACCATATATTTT. It encodes CASSLARSGNTIYF.